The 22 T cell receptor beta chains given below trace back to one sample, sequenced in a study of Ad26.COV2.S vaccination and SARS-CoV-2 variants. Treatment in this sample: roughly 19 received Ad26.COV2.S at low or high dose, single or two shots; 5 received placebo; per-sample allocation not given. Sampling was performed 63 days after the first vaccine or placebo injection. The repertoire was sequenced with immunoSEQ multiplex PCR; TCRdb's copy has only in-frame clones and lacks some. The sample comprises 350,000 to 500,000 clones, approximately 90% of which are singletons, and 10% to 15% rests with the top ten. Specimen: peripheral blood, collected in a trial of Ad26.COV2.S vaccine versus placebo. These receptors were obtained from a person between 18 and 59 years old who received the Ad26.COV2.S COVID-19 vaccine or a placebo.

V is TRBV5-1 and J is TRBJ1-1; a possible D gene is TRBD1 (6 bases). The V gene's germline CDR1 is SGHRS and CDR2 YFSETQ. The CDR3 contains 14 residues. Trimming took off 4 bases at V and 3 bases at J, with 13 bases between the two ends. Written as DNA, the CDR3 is TGCGCCAGCAGCCCGGGGGCTGGCGACACTGAAGCTTTCTTT. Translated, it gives CASSPGAGDTEAFF.

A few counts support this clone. The CDR3 bases are TGTGCCAGCCTGAACACAGGGGTTGAGCAGTTCTTC. This translates into CASLNTGVEQFF. The chain has TRBV5-6 and TRBJ2-1; 7 positions match TRBD1. V lost 7 bases, J lost 9 bases, and 7 bases stayed unmatched. The CDR3 runs to 12 residues. Germline CDR1 is SGHDT and CDR2 is YYEEEE.

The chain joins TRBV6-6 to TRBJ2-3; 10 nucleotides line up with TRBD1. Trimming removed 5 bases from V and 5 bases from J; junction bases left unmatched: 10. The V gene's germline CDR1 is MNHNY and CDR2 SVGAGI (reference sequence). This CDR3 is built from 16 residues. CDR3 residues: CASSPVPGQGLDTQYF. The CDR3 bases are TGTGCCAGCAGTCCAGTACCGGGACAGGGGCTAGATACGCAGTATTTT.

The CDR3 reads CASSQDGGDTFPLRTGELFF. CDR3 nucleotide sequence: TGTGCCAGCAGCCAAGATGGGGGGGACACTTTCCCCCTACGCACCGGGGAGCTGTTTTTT. This chain joins TRBV14 and TRBJ2-2, with D maybe TRBD2 (7 bases). V lost 0 bases, J lost 4 bases, and 24 bases lay in between. The germline V gene encodes CDR1 SGHDN and CDR2 FVKESK. The CDR3 extends over 20 amino acids. Together with reference TRBV14 and TRBJ2-2, the CDR3 gives the full variable domain: EAGVTQFPSHSVIEKGQTVTLRCDPISGHDNLYWYRRVMGKEIKFLLHFVKESKQDESGMPNNRFLAERTGGTYSTLKVQPAELEDSGVYFCASSQDGGDTFPLRTGELFFGEGSRLTVL.

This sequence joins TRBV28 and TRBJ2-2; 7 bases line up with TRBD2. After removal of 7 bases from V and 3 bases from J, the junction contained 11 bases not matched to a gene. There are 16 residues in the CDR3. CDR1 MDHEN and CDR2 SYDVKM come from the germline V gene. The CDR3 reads CASMVYAGVDTGELFF. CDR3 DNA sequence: TGTGCCAGCATGGTCTACGCGGGAGTTGACACCGGGGAGCTGTTTTTT. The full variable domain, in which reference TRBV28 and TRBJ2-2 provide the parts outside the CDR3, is DVKVTQSSRYLVKRTGEKVFLECVQDMDHENMFWYRQDPGLGLRLIYFSYDVKMKEKGDIPEGYSVSREKKERFSLILESASTNQTSMYLCASMVYAGVDTGELFFGEGSRLTVL.

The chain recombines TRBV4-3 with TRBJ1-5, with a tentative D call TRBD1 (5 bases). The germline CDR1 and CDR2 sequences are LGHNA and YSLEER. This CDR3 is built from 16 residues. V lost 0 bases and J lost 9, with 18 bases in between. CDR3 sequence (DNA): TGCGCCAGCAGCCAAGAGAACGCGGGGCCCGCCAGGCCCCAGCATTTT. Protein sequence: CASSQENAGPARPQHF.

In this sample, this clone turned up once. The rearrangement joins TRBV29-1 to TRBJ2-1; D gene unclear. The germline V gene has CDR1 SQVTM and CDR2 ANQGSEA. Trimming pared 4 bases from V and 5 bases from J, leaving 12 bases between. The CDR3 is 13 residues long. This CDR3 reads CSVGTYGDNEQFF. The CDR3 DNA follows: TGCAGCGTTGGAACTTACGGCGACAATGAGCAGTTCTTC.

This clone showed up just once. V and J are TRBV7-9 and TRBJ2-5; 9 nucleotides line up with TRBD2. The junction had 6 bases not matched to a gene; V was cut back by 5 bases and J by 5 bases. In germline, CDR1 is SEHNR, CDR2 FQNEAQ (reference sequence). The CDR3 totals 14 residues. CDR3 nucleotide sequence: TGTGCCAGCAGCCCCGGACTAGCGCGGGAGACCCAGTACTTC. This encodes CASSPGLARETQYF. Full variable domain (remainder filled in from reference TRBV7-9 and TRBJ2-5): DTGVSQNPRHKITKRGQNVTFRCDPISEHNRLYWYRQTLGQGPEFLTYFQNEAQLEKSRLLSDRFSAERPKGSFSTLEIQRTEQGDSAMYLCASSPGLARETQYFGPGTRLLVL.

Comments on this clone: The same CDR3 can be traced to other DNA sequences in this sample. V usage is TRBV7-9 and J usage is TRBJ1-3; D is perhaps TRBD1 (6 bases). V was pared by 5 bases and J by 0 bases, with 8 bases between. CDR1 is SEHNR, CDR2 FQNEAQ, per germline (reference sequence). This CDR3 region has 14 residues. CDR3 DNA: TGTGCCAGCAGCCCAGGGGTCTCTGGAAACACCATATATTTT. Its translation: CASSPGVSGNTIYF.

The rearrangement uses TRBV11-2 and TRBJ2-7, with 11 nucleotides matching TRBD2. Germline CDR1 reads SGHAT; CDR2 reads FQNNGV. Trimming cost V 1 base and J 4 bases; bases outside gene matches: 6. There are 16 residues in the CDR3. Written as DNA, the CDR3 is TGTGCCAGCAGCTTAGGACTAGCGGGATTGAGGTACGAGCAGTACTTC. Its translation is CASSLGLAGLRYEQYF.

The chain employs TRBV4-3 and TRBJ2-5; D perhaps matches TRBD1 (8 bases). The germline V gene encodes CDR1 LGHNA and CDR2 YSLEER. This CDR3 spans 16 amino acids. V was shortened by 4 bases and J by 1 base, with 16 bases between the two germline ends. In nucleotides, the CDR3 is TGCGCCAGCAGCCTACAGGGGGGGAGGTCCCAAGAGACCCAGTACTTC. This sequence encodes CASSLQGGRSQETQYF.

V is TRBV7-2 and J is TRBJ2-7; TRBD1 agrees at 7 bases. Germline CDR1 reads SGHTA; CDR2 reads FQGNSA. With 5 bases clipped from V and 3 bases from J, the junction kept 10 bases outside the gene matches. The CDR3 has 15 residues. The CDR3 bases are TGTGCCAGCAGCCCTAGGGGGCTTGCATACTACGAGCAGTACTTC. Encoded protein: CASSPRGLAYYEQYF.

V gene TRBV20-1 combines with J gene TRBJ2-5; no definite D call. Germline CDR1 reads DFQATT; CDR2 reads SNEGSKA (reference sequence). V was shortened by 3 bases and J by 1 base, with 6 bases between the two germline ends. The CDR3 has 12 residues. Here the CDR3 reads CSASGVQETQYF. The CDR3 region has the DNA TGCAGTGCTAGTGGGGTCCAAGAGACCCAGTACTTC.

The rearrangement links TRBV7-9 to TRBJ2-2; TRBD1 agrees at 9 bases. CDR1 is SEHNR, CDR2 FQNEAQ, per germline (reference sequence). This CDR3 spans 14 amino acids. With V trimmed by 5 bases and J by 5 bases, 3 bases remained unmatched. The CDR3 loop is CASSDRGRTGELFF. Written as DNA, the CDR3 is TGTGCCAGCAGCGACAGGGGGAGAACCGGGGAGCTGTTTTTT.

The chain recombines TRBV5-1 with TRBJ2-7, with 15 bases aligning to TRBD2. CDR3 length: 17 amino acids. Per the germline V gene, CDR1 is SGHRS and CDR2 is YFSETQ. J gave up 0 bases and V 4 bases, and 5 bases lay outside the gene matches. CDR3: CASSLGLAGGFSYEQYF. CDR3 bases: TGCGCCAGCAGCCTCGGACTAGCGGGAGGGTTCTCCTACGAGCAGTACTTC. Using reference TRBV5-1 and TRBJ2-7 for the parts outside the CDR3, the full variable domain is KAGVTQTPRYLIKTRGQQVTLSCSPISGHRSVSWYQQTPGQGLQFLFEYFSETQRNKGNFPGRFSGRQFSNSRSEMNVSTLELGDSALYLCASSLGLAGGFSYEQYFGPGTRLTVT.

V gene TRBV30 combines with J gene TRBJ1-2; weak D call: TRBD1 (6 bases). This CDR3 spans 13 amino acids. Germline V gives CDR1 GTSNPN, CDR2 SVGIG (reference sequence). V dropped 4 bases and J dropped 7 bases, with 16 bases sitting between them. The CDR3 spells CAWNRGAVSGYTF. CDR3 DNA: TGTGCCTGGAACCGGGGGGCGGTTAGTGGCTACACCTTC.

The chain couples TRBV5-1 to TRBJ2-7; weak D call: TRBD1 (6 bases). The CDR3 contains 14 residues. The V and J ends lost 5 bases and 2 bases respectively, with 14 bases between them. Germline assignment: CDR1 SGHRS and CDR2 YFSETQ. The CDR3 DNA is TGCGCCAGCAGATCCGACAGGAACACCTACGAGCAGTACTTC. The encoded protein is CASRSDRNTYEQYF.

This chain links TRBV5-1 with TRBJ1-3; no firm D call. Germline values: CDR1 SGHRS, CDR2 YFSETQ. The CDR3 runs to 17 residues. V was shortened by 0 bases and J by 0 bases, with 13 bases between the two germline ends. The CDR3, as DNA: TGCGCCAGCAGCTTGGAGTCAGGTGGCACCTCTGGAAACACCATATATTTT. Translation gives CASSLESGGTSGNTIYF.

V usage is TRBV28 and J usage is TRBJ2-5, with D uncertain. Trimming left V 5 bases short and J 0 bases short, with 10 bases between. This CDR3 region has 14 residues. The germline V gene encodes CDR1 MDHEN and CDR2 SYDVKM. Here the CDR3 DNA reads TGTGCCAGCAGTCCCAGACACTACCAAGAGACCCAGTACTTC. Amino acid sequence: CASSPRHYQETQYF.

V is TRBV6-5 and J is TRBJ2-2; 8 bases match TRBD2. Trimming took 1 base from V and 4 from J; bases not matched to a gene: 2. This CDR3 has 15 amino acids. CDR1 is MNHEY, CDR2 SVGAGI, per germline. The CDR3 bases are TGTGCCAGCAGTTACTATAGCGGGACCACCGGGGAGCTGTTTTTT. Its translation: CASSYYSGTTGELFF.

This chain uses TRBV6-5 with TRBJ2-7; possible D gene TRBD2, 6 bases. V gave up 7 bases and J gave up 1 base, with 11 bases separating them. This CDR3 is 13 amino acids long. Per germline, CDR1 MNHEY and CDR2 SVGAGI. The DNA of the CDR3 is TGTGCCAGCACCAGGGACTCATCCTACGAGCAGTACTTC. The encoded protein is CASTRDSSYEQYF.

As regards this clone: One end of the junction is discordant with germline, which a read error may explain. The CDR3 coding sequence is TGTGCCAGCTCCCCACCCGCAGGGAGAGTAGAGACCCAGTACTTC. Translated, it gives CASSPPAGRVETQYF. This sequence joins TRBV18 and TRBJ2-5; D may correspond to TRBD1 or TRBD2 (5 bases each). The CDR3 is 15 amino acids. Germline loops: CDR1 KGHSH, CDR2 LQKENI.